These 31 T cell receptor beta chains came from one sample sequenced in a study of tumor and adjacent non-tumor tissue in lung cancer. The template was RNA from unsorted bulk tissue. TCRbeta libraries were built with three rounds of nested PCR, modified from ARM-PCR. TCRdb analysed the multiplex PCR reads with MiXCR anew, one entry per CDR3 protein. This table has approximately 150,000 distinct CDR3 sequences, about 71% appearing once. The source material was lung tumor tissue. Every receptor here comes from a man aged 55-75 years with small cell lung cancer.

With respect to this clonotype: This clone may be a read error of a much larger clone one base away. The V gene is TRBV6-2 or TRBV6-3, the J gene TRBJ1-1; D is unresolved. Trimming shortened V by 2 bases and J by 5 bases, and 12 bases separated the two germline ends. Germline V CDR1 and CDR2: MNHEY, SVGEGT. This CDR3 comprises 14 residues. The CDR3 DNA reads as TGTGCCAGCAGTTACGGTGACCGAGGAACTGAAGCTTTCTTT. Protein sequence: CASSYGDRGTEAFF.

V usage is TRBV29-1 and J usage is TRBJ1-1; D remains unclear. V lost 2 bases to trimming and J lost 7 bases, with 17 bases between them. CDR3 length: 14 amino acids. The germline V gene has CDR1 SQVTM and CDR2 ANQGSEA. The CDR3, as DNA: TGCAGCGTTGAAAGGTCGACGGGGAGAAATGAAGCTTTCTTT. It encodes CSVERSTGRNEAFF.

On this clonotype: A much larger clone differs by one base, so this may be a read error. This chain links TRBV5-5 with TRBJ2-5; D unresolved. Germline CDR1 reads SGHKS; CDR2 reads YYEKEE (reference sequence). This CDR3 region has 16 residues. This chain's CDR3 is CASSLGHSGVPETPYF. The DNA of the CDR3 is TGTGCCAGCAGCTTGGGCCATTCAGGAGTCCCGGAGACCCCGTACTTC.

This clonotype was seen more than once but under ten times. A read error is possible here, since a much larger clone lies one base away. This sequence joins TRBV7-9 and TRBJ2-1, with TRBD1 identical over 9 bases. The CDR3 has 15 amino acids. Germline values: CDR1 SEHNR, CDR2 FQNEAQ (reference sequence). The CDR3 coding sequence is TGTGTCAGCAGCCCGGGACAGGGTTCCTACAATGAGCAGTTCTTC. Its translation: CVSSPGQGSYNEQFF.

Details on this clonotype: The junction shows a germline mismatch at one end, possibly a read error. The V and J genes are TRBV6-2 or TRBV6-3 and TRBJ1-1; D not resolved. This CDR3 is built from 15 residues. Germline V gene sequence: CDR1 MNHEY, CDR2 SVGEGT. In nucleotides, the CDR3 is TGTGCCAGCAGTGAGATGGCACCGGTTTATTCTGAAGCTCTCTTT. This gives the protein CASSEMAPVYSEALF.

This chain joins TRBV6-5 and TRBJ1-5; a weak D match, TRBD1 (5 bases). Trimming shortened V by 4 bases and J by 3 bases, and 10 bases separated the two germline ends. Looked up from germline, CDR1 is MNHEY and CDR2 is SVGAGI. The CDR3 is 14 amino acids. CDR3 in DNA: TGTGCCAGCAGTTTGCAGGGCTTCAATCAGCCCCAGCATTTT. It specifies CASSLQGFNQPQHF.

With respect to this clonotype: At one of its ends the junction is not consistent with the germline gene, which may arise from a read error. This chain joins TRBV12-3 or TRBV12-4 and TRBJ2-3; D unresolved. The CDR3 covers 14 residues. CDR3 in amino acids: CASRENRFTDTQYF. DNA of the CDR3: TGTGCCAGCAGGGAGAATCGTTTCACAGATACGCAGTATTTC.

This clonotype was observed a single time. With a much larger clone just one base away, this may be a read error. V is TRBV20-1 and J is TRBJ2-3; D possibly corresponds to TRBD2 (5 bases). The CDR3 is made up of 14 amino acids. CDR1 and CDR2 (germline): DFQATT, SNEGSKA (reference sequence). This CDR3 is CNARAARLGDTQYF. The CDR3 nucleotides read TGCAATGCTAGAGCGGCTCGCTTAGGGGATACGCAGTATTTT.

The chain uses TRBV5-5 and TRBJ1-1; D perhaps matches TRBD1 (5 bases). The germline V gene encodes CDR1 SGHKS and CDR2 YYEKEE (reference sequence). V was pared by 3 bases and J by 4 bases, with 13 bases between. This CDR3 has 14 residues. This CDR3 reads CASSSGEPGTEAFF. The CDR3 region has the DNA TGTGCCAGCAGCTCGGGGGAGCCGGGCACTGAAGCTTTCTTT.

Concerning this clonotype itself: At one boundary the junction diverges from the germline segment, which might be a read error. The chain combines TRBV11-2 with TRBJ2-1, with a weak D call TRBD2 (6 bases). CDR3 size: 16 residues. The germline V gene has CDR1 SGHAT and CDR2 FQNNGV. CDR3 sequence: CASSRESSTALHEQFF. The DNA of the CDR3 is TGTGCCAGCAGCCGGGAGAGTAGTACGGCCCTCCATGAGCAGTTCTTT.

The chain uses TRBV30 and TRBJ1-3; no definite D call. This CDR3 is 13 amino acids long. Trimming took off 3 bases at V and 4 bases at J, with 10 bases between the two ends. CDR1 is GTSNPN and CDR2 is SVGIG in the germline V gene (reference sequence). The CDR3 coding sequence is TGTGCCTGGAGGCCCGACGGGGGAAACACCATATATTTT. Translated, it gives CAWRPDGGNTIYF.

This chain uses TRBV20-1 with TRBJ2-1; D uncertain. V lost 5 bases, J lost 9 bases, and 20 bases lay in between. Looked up from germline, CDR1 is DFQATT and CDR2 is SNEGSKA (reference sequence). There are 14 residues in the CDR3. This CDR3 reads CSASRSSWRGEQFF. The CDR3 nucleotides read TGCAGTGCTTCCAGGAGTAGCTGGAGAGGTGAGCAGTTCTTC.

Worth noting for this clonotype: Mismatch with germline at one junction end may stem from a read error. This rearrangement joins TRBV11-3 to TRBJ2-7; 7 bases line up with TRBD2. This CDR3 is built from 13 residues. Germline assignment: CDR1 SGHNT and CDR2 YENEEA. CDR3 nucleotide sequence: TGTGCCAGCAGCCCGGGAGGCCCCTACGTGCAGTACTTC. The encoded protein is CASSPGGPYVQYF.

This clonotype was counted only a few times. This may be a read error, as it is one base from a much larger clone. This chain connects TRBV20-1 to TRBJ2-1, with 9 bases lining up with TRBD2. The CDR3 runs to 14 residues. The trim removed 1 base at V and 10 bases at J, leaving 8 bases unmatched. The germline CDR1 and CDR2 sequences are DFQATT and SNEGSKA (reference sequence). CDR3 DNA: TGCAGTGCTAGAGGGACTAGCGTGATGGGGGAGCAGTTCTTC. Amino acid sequence: CSARGTSVMGEQFF.

In this sample, this clonotype turned up a few times. This clone may be a read error of a much larger clone one base away. The chain links TRBV4-2 to TRBJ2-2; D unresolved. Germline V gene lookup returns CDR1 LGHNA and CDR2 YNFKEQ. The CDR3 spans 15 residues. CDR3 loop: CANSEVSSNTGELFF. DNA for the CDR3: TGTGCCAACAGCGAAGTCTCTTCCAACACCGGGGAGCTGTTTTTT.

In regard to this clonotype: The junction departs from the called germline gene at one end, perhaps through a read error. This chain joins TRBV12-3 or TRBV12-4 and TRBJ1-4; D is unclear. The CDR3 runs to 14 residues. The CDR3 loop reads CARSFRSSGEKVFF. The CDR3 region has the DNA TGTGCCAGGAGTTTTAGGAGCTCTGGAGAAAAAGTGTTTTTT.

In the case of this clonotype: This likely comes from a read error, as the CDR3 has no conserved phenylalanine or tryptophan at its end. The chain uses TRBV11-2 and TRBJ2-2; D gene uncertain. Trimming left V 6 bases short and J 1 base short, with 9 bases between. There are 14 residues in the CDR3. The germline CDR1 and CDR2 sequences are SGHAT and FQNNGV. CDR3 residues: CASSGSGNTGELFL. The CDR3 nucleotides read TGTGCCAGCAGTGGTAGTGGGAACACCGGGGAGCTGTTTCTT.

V gene TRBV14 combines with J gene TRBJ2-5; TRBD1 agrees at 8 bases. The J segment lost 3 bases and the V segment lost 4 bases, leaving 19 bases of the junction unmatched. The CDR3 has 19 amino acids. Germline V gene data show CDR1 as SGHDN and CDR2 as FVKESK. CDR3 nucleotide sequence: TGTGCCAGCAGCCGAGTCGGAGACAGGGGAGGCCCCACTAAAGAGACCCAGTACTTC. It translates to CASSRVGDRGGPTKETQYF.

This rearrangement joins TRBV11-2 to TRBJ2-5, with D uncertain. V was clipped by 7 bases and J by 0 bases, with 9 bases between them. This CDR3 has 13 amino acids. Germline V gene data show CDR1 as SGHAT and CDR2 as FQNNGV. The DNA for the CDR3 is TGTGCCAGCACCCATGGGAACCAAGAGACCCAGTACTTC. This sequence encodes CASTHGNQETQYF. The variable domain in full, completed from reference TRBV11-2 and TRBJ2-5, reads EAGVAQSPRYKIIEKRQSVAFWCNPISGHATLYWYQQILGQGPKLLIQFQNNGVVDDSQLPKDRFSAERLKGVDSTLKIQPAKLEDSAVYLCASTHGNQETQYFGPGTRLLVL.

Points on this clonotype: No conserved phenylalanine or tryptophan ends this CDR3, so it is likely a read error. This chain joins TRBV6-1 and TRBJ1-1; D unclear. Germline V CDR1 and CDR2: MNHNS, SASEGT. The CDR3 runs to 13 residues. CDR3 nucleotides: TGTGCCAGCATCCTACAGTGTAACATTGAAGCTTTCCTT. Translation: CASILQCNIEAFL.

This clonotype was seen more than once but under ten times. A much larger clone lies one base from this, so it may be a read error. The CDR3 loop reads CASSDHGTRTDTQYF. Here the CDR3 DNA reads TGTGCCAGCAGTGATCACGGCACCCGCACAGATACGCAGTATTTT. The chain is built from TRBV6-1 and TRBJ2-3; D not resolved. Trimming shortened V by 3 bases and J by 1 base, and 11 bases separated the two germline ends. CDR3 size: 15 residues. CDR1 is MNHNS, CDR2 SASEGT, per germline.

Worth noting for this clonotype: This CDR3 fails to terminate in the conserved phenylalanine or tryptophan, so it likely reflects a read error. The chain employs TRBV11-1 and TRBJ2-1, with a weak D call TRBD1 (5 bases). V shed 1 base and J shed 9 bases, with 16 bases lying between them. This CDR3 is built from 15 residues. The V gene's germline CDR1 is SGHAT and CDR2 FQDESV (reference sequence). The CDR3 loop reads CASSLGQMLVGEQFL. The CDR3 DNA sequence: TGTGCCAGCAGCTTAGGACAGATGCTCGTGGGTGAGCAGTTCCTC.

This clonotype was observed at least ten times. The chain uses TRBV6-5 and TRBJ1-2; a weak D match, TRBD1 (5 bases). Deletions cut 0 bases from V and 8 bases from J, with 13 bases between. The germline CDR1 and CDR2 sequences are MNHEY and SVGAGI. This CDR3 has 14 amino acids. For the CDR3, the DNA is TGTGCCAGCAGTTACTCACCGGGGCAGACGGGCTACACCTTC. The encoded protein is CASSYSPGQTGYTF.

Points on this clonotype: At one end, the junction sequence differs from germline, possibly due to a read error. The rearrangement joins TRBV11-2 to TRBJ2-1; D may match TRBD1 or TRBD2 (5 bases each). This CDR3 is 13 amino acids long. Germline CDR1 and CDR2: SGHAT and FQNNGV. The CDR3 spells CASSCLRDDEQFF. The CDR3 coding sequence is TGTGCGAGCAGCTGCTTGAGGGACGATGAGCAGTTCTTC.

Of note for this clonotype: One end of the junction varies from germline; a read error may be responsible. The chain links TRBV20-1 to TRBJ1-2, with D perhaps matching TRBD1 (5 bases). The CDR3 has 12 amino acids. Germline V gene data show CDR1 as DFQATT and CDR2 as SNEGSKA (reference sequence). The CDR3 DNA follows: TGCAATGCAGCGGGGCCGAACTATGACTACACCTTC. The encoded protein is CNAAGPNYDYTF.

This clonotype appeared a few times. A read error is possible here, since a much larger clone lies one base away. V is TRBV4-1 and J is TRBJ2-2; 9 bases map to TRBD2. The CDR3 is made up of 16 amino acids. Germline V lookup: CDR1 MGHRA, CDR2 YSYEKL. As DNA, the CDR3 is TGCACCAGCAGCCTCTATACTAGCGGGTATGGCGGGGAGCTGTTTTTT. It codes for CTSSLYTSGYGGELFF.

There are a few counts of this clonotype. The genes are TRBV20-1 and TRBJ2-7; 10 nucleotides agree with TRBD1. Trimming at V came to 2 bases and at J to 5 bases, leaving 6 bases not matched to a gene. Per germline, CDR1 DFQATT and CDR2 SNEGSKA (reference sequence). The CDR3 is 14 residues long. This chain's CDR3 is CSARPMDRGNEQYF. As DNA, the CDR3 is TGCAGTGCTAGACCAATGGACAGGGGGAACGAGCAGTACTTC.

Of note for this clonotype: A much larger clonotype is one base distant, so this may be a read error. V is TRBV6-5 and J is TRBJ2-1; TRBD2 might be the D (6 bases). Looked up from germline, CDR1 is MNHEY and CDR2 is SVGAGI. The CDR3 runs 14 residues. Here the CDR3 reads CASSYSDEGGEQIF. As DNA, the CDR3 is TGTGCCAGCAGTTACTCGGATGAGGGAGGCGAGCAGATCTTC.

In the case of this clonotype: Because the CDR3 is missing its conserved closing phenylalanine or tryptophan, this is likely a read error. The chain is built from TRBV20-1 and TRBJ2-3; 7 nucleotides line up with TRBD2. Germline V gene lookup returns CDR1 DFQATT and CDR2 SNEGSKA (reference sequence). CDR3 length equals 10 residues. Written as DNA, the CDR3 is TGCAGTGTTGGGGGGGATACACAGTATTAT. Amino acids: CSVGGDTQYY.

This clonotype is a singleton in its sample. The genes are TRBV14 and TRBJ2-1; perhaps TRBD1 as D (5 bases). Trimming took 0 bases from V and 5 from J, leaving 14 bases between them. This CDR3 contains 16 residues. The germline V gene encodes CDR1 SGHDN and CDR2 FVKESK. CDR3 bases: TGTGCCAGCAGCCAAGAAACGAGACAGATGAACAATGAGCAGTTCTTC. Its protein is CASSQETRQMNNEQFF.

The chain links TRBV5-4 to TRBJ2-7, with D perhaps being TRBD1 or TRBD2 (7 bases each). The germline gives CDR1 SGHNT, CDR2 YYREEE (reference sequence). The length of the CDR3 is 14 residues. The V and J ends lost 4 bases and 4 bases respectively, with 15 bases between them. The CDR3 reads CASSDPRGGYEQYF. The CDR3 nucleotides read TGTGCCAGCAGCGACCCCAGGGGGGGGTACGAGCAGTACTTC.